The 11 T cell receptor beta chains below were found in one sample sequenced in a study of blood T cell repertoires in COVID-19. Sequencing used immunoSEQ multiplex PCR; TCRdb keeps in-frame clones, though not all of them. Altogether some 70,000 clones are present, 73% being singletons, with the ten largest covering around 20%. The sequenced sample was peripheral blood. All receptors come from a man between 60 and 70 years old with acute or convalescent COVID-19.

The chain couples TRBV27 to TRBJ2-7; 7 positions agree with TRBD2. The CDR3 has 15 amino acids. Trimming took 5 bases from V and 0 from J; bases not matched to a gene: 7. CDR1 is MNHEY, CDR2 SMNVEV, per germline (reference sequence). Here the CDR3 reads CASSPGAGVSYEQYF. As DNA, the CDR3 is TGTGCCAGCAGTCCCGGGGCGGGGGTCTCCTACGAGCAGTACTTC.

The genes are TRBV5-6 and TRBJ2-3; TRBD2 might be the D (5 bases). Trimming removed 4 bases at V and 3 bases at J, with 9 bases between. The CDR3 has 13 residues. Germline lookup yields CDR1 SGHDT and CDR2 YYEEEE. This CDR3 reads CASSPTGTDTQYF. DNA for the CDR3: TGTGCCAGCAGCCCAACGGGAACAGATACGCAGTATTTT.

The chain combines TRBV13 with TRBJ2-3; D possibly corresponds to TRBD2 (5 bases). V lost 5 bases and J 2 bases, leaving 8 bases between the germline ends. The CDR3 consists of 13 residues. Per germline, CDR1 PRHDT and CDR2 FYEKMQ (reference sequence). This CDR3 is CASSQDSTDTQYF. Here the CDR3 DNA reads TGTGCCAGCAGCCAGGACTCCACAGATACGCAGTATTTT.

This clone came up a few times. V is TRBV5-1 and J is TRBJ2-7; D possibly corresponds to TRBD2 (6 bases). The CDR3 totals 14 residues. Germline CDR1 and CDR2: SGHRS and YFSETQ. Trimming pared 3 bases from V and 3 bases from J, leaving 13 bases between. CDR3 loop: CASSSGLSVYEQYF. The CDR3 DNA reads TGCGCCAGCAGCTCCGGACTAAGTGTCTACGAGCAGTACTTC. Looking up the rest from reference TRBV5-1 and TRBJ2-7 gives the full variable domain: KAGVTQTPRYLIKTRGQQVTLSCSPISGHRSVSWYQQTPGQGLQFLFEYFSETQRNKGNFPGRFSGRQFSNSRSEMNVSTLELGDSALYLCASSSGLSVYEQYFGPGTRLTVT.

The gene calls are TRBV19 and TRBJ1-1; 10 nucleotides match TRBD1. Germline trimming cut 3 bases from V and 6 bases from J; bases unmatched to any gene: 7. The CDR3 length is 15 residues. Germline CDR1 and CDR2: LNHDA and SQIVND (reference sequence). CDR3 bases: TGTGCCAGTAGTATCGGGGACAGGGGAGGGGCTGAAGCTTTCTTT. This sequence encodes CASSIGDRGGAEAFF.

This chain links TRBV19 with TRBJ1-5; the D is unclear. The CDR3 length is 14 residues. CDR1 and CDR2 (germline): LNHDA, SQIVND (reference sequence). Deletions cut 2 bases from V and 6 bases from J, with 11 bases between. The CDR3 DNA reads TGTGCCAGTAGTATATCCCGTAATAGTCAGCCCCAGCATTTT. Its protein is CASSISRNSQPQHF.

The J gene is TRBJ2-1, the V gene TRBV6-1; 8 bases fit TRBD1. The CDR3 contains 13 residues. Germline trimming cut 3 bases from V and 6 bases from J; bases unmatched to any gene: 1. In germline, CDR1 is MNHNS, CDR2 SASEGT. In DNA form, the CDR3 reads TGTGCCAGCAGTGAGACAGGGGTCAATGAGCAGTTCTTC. Protein sequence: CASSETGVNEQFF.

This chain uses TRBV5-4 with TRBJ1-1; D might be TRBD1 (6 bases). CDR3 length equals 15 residues. Per the germline V gene, CDR1 is SGHNT and CDR2 is YYREEE (reference sequence). The ends were cut back, 0 bases at V and 3 bases at J, with 12 bases in the middle. The CDR3 loop is CASSLATGLDTEAFF. CDR3 in DNA: TGTGCCAGCAGCTTGGCCACAGGGTTGGACACTGAAGCTTTCTTT. Supplemented by reference TRBV5-4 and TRBJ1-1, the full variable domain reads ETGVTQSPTHLIKTRGQQVTLRCSSQSGHNTVSWYQQALGQGPQFIFQYYREEENGRGNFPPRFSGLQFPNYSSELNVNALELDDSALYLCASSLATGLDTEAFFGQGTRLTVV.

The chain couples TRBV7-9 to TRBJ2-3, with no clear D. Deletions cut 3 bases from V and 5 bases from J, with 12 bases between. The CDR3 is 14 residues long. Germline values: CDR1 SEHNR, CDR2 FQNEAQ (reference sequence). The CDR3 sequence is CASSFAQNRDTQYF. In DNA, the CDR3 is TGTGCCAGCAGCTTTGCCCAAAACAGAGATACGCAGTATTTT.

The chain joins TRBV2 to TRBJ1-5; 8 nucleotides align to TRBD1. This CDR3 comprises 14 residues. Germline assignment: CDR1 SNHLY and CDR2 FYNNEI. The V and J ends lost 6 bases and 6 bases, in that order; junction bases with no gene match: 7. DNA for the CDR3: TGTGCCAGCAGGGTCGGGACAGGAAGTCAGCCCCAGCATTTT. This codes for CASRVGTGSQPQHF.

This clone was counted between two and nine times. The rearrangement links TRBV5-4 to TRBJ2-7; 7 nucleotides line up with TRBD1. Trimming took 4 bases from V and 2 from J; bases not matched to a gene: 6. Germline lookup yields CDR1 SGHNT and CDR2 YYREEE (reference sequence). This CDR3 comprises 14 residues. CDR3 amino acids: CASSLTGITYEQYF. CDR3 sequence (DNA): TGTGCCAGCAGCCTGACAGGGATAACCTACGAGCAGTACTTC.